Presented here are 15 T cell receptor beta chains from one specimen sequenced in a study of blood T cell repertoires in COVID-19. Here immunoSEQ multiplex PCR was the method, and the copy in TCRdb shows in-frame clones only, minus some. The sample consists of about 50,000 clones, around nine tenths of them appearing once. The sample consisted of peripheral blood. Every receptor here comes from a woman older than 75 with acute or convalescent COVID-19.

The chain joins TRBV6-1 to TRBJ2-3, with 11 positions matching TRBD2. Per the germline V gene, CDR1 is MNHNS and CDR2 is SASEGT. This CDR3 region has 16 residues. The V segment lost 3 bases and the J segment 2 bases; nucleotides outside the gene matches: 4. The CDR3 sequence: CASSDLSGGATDTQYF. CDR3 DNA sequence: TGTGCCAGCAGTGATCTTAGCGGGGGGGCCACAGATACGCAGTATTTT.

This chain links TRBV3-1 (or the pseudogene TRBV3-2) with TRBJ2-5; D unclear. This CDR3 is 14 amino acids long. Trimming stripped 3 bases from V and 2 bases from J, with 10 bases between. Germline CDR1 reads LGHDT; CDR2 reads YNNKEL (reference sequence). DNA for the CDR3: TGTGCCAGCAGCCAGGCACGATGGCAAGAGACCCAGTACTTC. This translates into CASSQARWQETQYF.

This chain joins TRBV7-9 and TRBJ2-7, with 8 nucleotides matching TRBD1. Unmatched junction bases numbered 3, after V lost 5 bases and J lost 0 bases. The CDR3 consists of 14 residues. Germline CDR1 and CDR2: SEHNR and FQNEAQ (reference sequence). The CDR3 DNA reads TGTGCCAGCAGCACGCAGGGGGCCTCCTACGAGCAGTACTTC. It specifies CASSTQGASYEQYF.

In DNA form, the CDR3 reads TGTGCCAGCAGCTTAAGCCCAGGGCCTGAAGCTTTCTTT. It specifies CASSLSPGPEAFF. The chain carries TRBV7-2 and TRBJ1-1, with TRBD1 as a possible D gene (5 bases). Trimming left V 2 bases short and J 6 bases short, with 10 bases between. This CDR3 spans 13 amino acids. CDR1 is SGHTA, CDR2 FQGNSA, per germline.

In this sample, this clone turned up a few times. V and J are TRBV6-4 and TRBJ2-4; unclear D gene. Trimming took 3 bases from V and 9 from J, leaving 12 bases between them. The CDR3 has 13 residues. Germline V gene lookup returns CDR1 MRHNA and CDR2 SNTAGT. CDR3 residues: CASSDDLRGIQYF. In nucleotides, the CDR3 is TGTGCCAGCAGTGATGACCTTAGAGGCATTCAGTACTTC.

The chain uses TRBV7-2 and TRBJ2-3; tentative D call: TRBD2 (6 bases). Per the germline V gene, CDR1 is SGHTA and CDR2 is FQGNSA. V was trimmed by 1 base and J by 0 bases, leaving 11 bases between them. This CDR3 comprises 16 residues. CDR3 in DNA: TGTGCCAGCAGCTTAGTGGGCGGGGTGAGCACAGATACGCAGTATTTT. The encoded protein is CASSLVGGVSTDTQYF.

The chain has TRBV6-5 and TRBJ2-7; TRBD1 is a possible D gene (7 bases). Between the trimmed V and J ends, which lost 5 bases and 3 bases, there was a span of 17 bases. Germline V lookup: CDR1 MNHEY, CDR2 SVGAGI. The CDR3 has 15 amino acids. In DNA form, the CDR3 reads TGTGCCAGCAGTCGACTGCCGCGGGACAGCTACGAGCAGTACTTC. This translates into CASSRLPRDSYEQYF.

V gene TRBV3-1 (or the pseudogene TRBV3-2) combines with J gene TRBJ2-6; the D gene is possibly TRBD1 (5 bases). V was cut by 3 bases and J by 1 base, with 10 bases left in between. The CDR3 consists of 16 residues. CDR1 and CDR2 (germline): LGHDT, YNNKEL (reference sequence). The CDR3 nucleotides read TGTGCCAGCAGCCACGGTGGGGCTTCTGGGGCCAACGTCCTGACTTTC. This codes for CASSHGGASGANVLTF.

This chain uses TRBV4-1 with TRBJ2-1; TRBD1 aligns across 7 bases. Germline V gene data show CDR1 as MGHRA and CDR2 as YSYEKL. The CDR3 totals 13 residues. The J segment lost 1 base and the V segment lost 10 bases, leaving 4 bases of the junction unmatched. CDR3 region: CATQGESYNEQFF. CDR3 bases: TGCGCCACCCAGGGGGAATCCTACAATGAGCAGTTCTTC.

The J gene is TRBJ2-5, the V gene TRBV19; TRBD1 matches 7 bases. V was clipped by 2 bases and J by 5 bases; unmatched bases: 8. Per the germline V gene, CDR1 is LNHDA and CDR2 is SQIVND (reference sequence). CDR3 length: 15 amino acids. The CDR3: CASSIRGDREETQYF. CDR3 DNA: TGTGCCAGTAGTATAAGAGGCGACAGGGAGGAGACCCAGTACTTC. Full variable domain (missing parts from reference TRBV19 and TRBJ2-5): DGGITQSPKYLFRKEGQNVTLSCEQNLNHDAMYWYRQDPGQGLRLIYYSQIVNDFQKGDIAEGYSVSREKKESFPLTVTSAQKNPTAFYLCASSIRGDREETQYFGPGTRLLVL.

The chain employs TRBV7-2 and TRBJ1-2, with 9 positions matching TRBD1. Germline V gives CDR1 SGHTA, CDR2 FQGNSA. With 5 bases clipped from V and 8 bases from J, the junction kept 9 bases outside the gene matches. The CDR3 length is 14 residues. The CDR3 DNA is TGTGCCAGCAGCCCGCGGACAGGGGTAGAAGGCTACACCTTC. Encoded protein: CASSPRTGVEGYTF. The whole variable domain, filled in from reference TRBV7-2 and TRBJ1-2, reads GAGVSQSPSNKVTEKGKDVELRCDPISGHTALYWYRQSLGQGLEFLIYFQGNSAPDKSGLPSDRFSAERTGGSVSTLTIQRTQQEDSAVYLCASSPRTGVEGYTFGSGTRLTVV.

The J gene is TRBJ1-2, the V gene TRBV11-2, with 9 bases fitting TRBD1. The CDR3 is 16 residues long. Germline loops: CDR1 SGHAT, CDR2 FQNNGV. Losses at the gene ends were 5 bases for V and 4 bases for J; bases not matched to a gene: 11. The chain's CDR3 is CASSPGQGERAYGYTF. The CDR3 DNA sequence: TGTGCCAGCAGCCCGGGACAGGGCGAGCGGGCCTATGGCTACACCTTC.

The chain has TRBV18 and TRBJ2-1; TRBD1 might be the D (6 bases). This CDR3 is built from 15 residues. Germline CDR1 and CDR2: KGHSH and LQKENI. The ends were cut back, 2 bases at V and 2 bases at J, with 10 bases in the middle. Here the CDR3 reads CASSPYRDTYNEQFF. The DNA of the CDR3 is TGTGCCAGCTCACCATACCGGGACACCTACAATGAGCAGTTCTTC.

The rearrangement joins TRBV2 to TRBJ2-2; D gene unclear. The germline V gene encodes CDR1 SNHLY and CDR2 FYNNEI. CDR3 length equals 13 residues. Trimming took 9 bases from V and 0 from J, leaving 8 bases between them. CDR3 sequence reads: CARNTANTGELFF. The CDR3 region has the DNA TGTGCCAGGAATACAGCGAACACCGGGGAGCTGTTTTTT.

This clone was picked up one time. The rearrangement links TRBV6-1 to TRBJ2-1; TRBD2 aligns across 15 bases. Germline CDR1 MNHNS, CDR2 SASEGT. This CDR3 has 16 residues. Trimming cost V 1 base and J 11 bases; bases outside gene matches: 6. The DNA of the CDR3 is TGTGCCAGCAGTGAAGAGATCGGGACTAGCGGGGGGAAGCAGTTCTTC. It translates to CASSEEIGTSGGKQFF.